This T cell receptor beta chain originates from a study of post-analysis software for immune sequencing data. Broader study findings: TRBV5-6, TRBV5-1 and TRBV20-1 belonged to a set of a handful of TRBV segments that were more frequent in patients than controls.

Germline V gives CDR1 SGHRS, CDR2 YFSETQ. This CDR3 is built from 15 residues. V lost 3 bases, J lost 5 bases, and 5 bases stayed unmatched. This clonotype was recorded a few times. The antigen remains undetermined. Unique molecular identifiers had been added to the TCR beta cDNA libraries. TCRdb called the PCR reads again in MiXCR, with one record for every CDR3 protein. The table records 700,000 to 900,000 distinct CDR3 sequences, around 45% of them present only once. The J gene is TRBJ2-1, the V gene TRBV5-1; 10 nucleotides match TRBD1. Sequencing used blood. This TCR derives from a girl aged 10 to 17 with multiple sclerosis. The CDR3: CASSWEGQGNNEQFF. The CDR3 nucleotides read TGCGCCAGCAGCTGGGAGGGACAGGGGAACAATGAGCAGTTCTTC.